The T cell receptor (beta chain) under discussion was sequenced for a study of blood T cells in healthy people across ages. It was with a sample-barcoded 5' primer and a J-beta primer mix that a second PCR of roughly 6 to 12 cycles was run. TCRdb reanalysed the 5' RACE reads using MiXCR and keeps one entry per CDR3 protein. The table has some 1.5 million distinct CDR3 sequences, 28% seen once. Findings of the study overall: Underestimates were what the diversity estimates from one million T cells were considered to be.

Donors ranged from 6 to 90 years old and were healthy Caucasians in Russia. This clonotype was counted a single time. Its specificity is unknown. CDR1 is KGHDR and CDR2 is SFDVKD in the germline V gene. The V end lost 6 bases, the J end lost 11 bases, and 10 bases lay between the germline ends. The CDR3 is 11 residues long. The source is a woman aged 25-40 years in good health. Sequencing used blood. The chain has TRBV24-1 and TRBJ1-5; D remains ambiguous. CDR3 nucleotides: TGTGCCACCAGTCTTGGGCCAGCCCAGCATTTT. Translation: CATSLGPAQHF.